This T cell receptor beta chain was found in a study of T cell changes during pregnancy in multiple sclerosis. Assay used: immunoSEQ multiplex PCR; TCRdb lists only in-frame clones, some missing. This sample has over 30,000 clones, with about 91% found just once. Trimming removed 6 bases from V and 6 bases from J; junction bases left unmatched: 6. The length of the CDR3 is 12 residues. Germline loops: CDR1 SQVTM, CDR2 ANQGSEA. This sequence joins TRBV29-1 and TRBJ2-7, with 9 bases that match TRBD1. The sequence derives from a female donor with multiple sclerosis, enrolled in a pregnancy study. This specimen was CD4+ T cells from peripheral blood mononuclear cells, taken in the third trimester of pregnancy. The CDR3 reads CSVEDRGGEQYF. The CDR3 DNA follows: TGCAGCGTGGAGGACAGGGGAGGCGAGCAGTACTTC.